The source of this T cell receptor (beta chain) is a study of blood T cell repertoires in COVID-19. On the study more broadly: Acute and convalescent COVID-19 specimens originated in the United States, Italy and Spain.

TCRdb keeps only in-frame clones here, not all; method: immunoSEQ multiplex PCR. This table has roughly 380,000 clones, approximately 90% appearing once. This CDR3 has 14 residues. The V and J ends lost 5 bases and 4 bases respectively, with 15 bases between them. Germline lookup yields CDR1 SGHVS and CDR2 FNYEAQ. The clonotype originates from a woman aged 40-49 years with COVID-19, enrolled during active disease. The sequencing input was peripheral blood. The V and J genes are TRBV7-6 and TRBJ2-7, with D unclear. The DNA for the CDR3 is TGTGCCAGCAGCGATCAGACTGGTTCGTACGAGCAGTACTTC. Amino acid sequence: CASSDQTGSYEQYF.